Each of the 30 T cell receptor beta chains below was sequenced from the same sample in a study of CD4+ T cells in melanoma. TCRdb keeps only in-frame clones here, not all; method: immunoSEQ multiplex PCR. The data contain over 130,000 clones, around nine tenths of them seen just once; the ten biggest clones take up about 1.6%. The source is a human donor with melanoma.

About this clone itself: The germline gene is not matched at one end of the junction; a read error may be the cause. CDR3 in amino acids: CSVQGGRNYGCTF. CDR3 sequence (DNA): TGCAGCGTTCAAGGGGGGCGTAACTATGGCTGCACCTTC. The chain joins TRBV29-1 to TRBJ1-2, with D possibly TRBD1 on 6 matching bases. The CDR3 has 13 residues. The germline V gene encodes CDR1 SQVTM and CDR2 ANQGSEA.

This chain connects TRBV5-1 to TRBJ2-6; possibly TRBD1 for D (5 bases). V was cut by 7 bases and J by 0 bases, with 11 bases left in between. Germline V gene data show CDR1 as SGHRS and CDR2 as YFSETQ. The CDR3 extends over 15 amino acids. The CDR3 spells CASQDTSSGANVLTF. The CDR3 DNA sequence: TGCGCCAGCCAGGACACCTCCTCTGGGGCCAACGTCCTGACTTTC.

This clone appeared a few times. The chain links TRBV11-2 to TRBJ2-7, with D unclear. The germline V gene encodes CDR1 SGHAT and CDR2 FQNNGV. V lost 1 base and J 4 bases, leaving 14 bases between the germline ends. The CDR3 spans 15 residues. The CDR3 is CASSLGVGRQYEQYF. The CDR3 DNA follows: TGTGCCAGCAGCTTAGGGGTTGGACGCCAGTACGAGCAGTACTTC. Based on the CDR3 plus reference TRBV11-2 and TRBJ2-7, the full variable domain is EAGVAQSPRYKIIEKRQSVAFWCNPISGHATLYWYQQILGQGPKLLIQFQNNGVVDDSQLPKDRFSAERLKGVDSTLKIQPAKLEDSAVYLCASSLGVGRQYEQYFGPGTRLTVT.

The chain combines TRBV14 with TRBJ1-2; TRBD1 agrees at 7 bases. Looked up from germline, CDR1 is SGHDN and CDR2 is FVKESK. This CDR3 is 13 amino acids long. After removal of 3 bases from V and 4 bases from J, the junction contained 2 bases not matched to a gene. This CDR3 is CASSHWTGYGYTF. The CDR3 nucleotides read TGTGCCAGCAGCCATTGGACAGGCTATGGCTACACCTTC.

The chain is built from TRBV18 and TRBJ2-5; D might be TRBD2 (6 bases). V lost 3 bases, J lost 5 bases, and 13 bases lay in between. The CDR3 totals 14 residues. Germline CDR1 KGHSH, CDR2 LQKENI. This CDR3 is CASSPPWEAETQYF. CDR3 DNA sequence: TGTGCCAGCTCACCGCCATGGGAGGCGGAGACCCAGTACTTC.

V gene TRBV30 combines with J gene TRBJ1-1; D remains ambiguous. This CDR3 has 14 amino acids. Germline CDR1 is GTSNPN and CDR2 is SVGIG (reference sequence). Trimming removed 0 bases at V and 0 bases at J, with 8 bases between. CDR3 loop: CAWSVNIMNTEAFF. CDR3 bases: TGTGCCTGGAGTGTTAACATTATGAACACTGAAGCTTTCTTT.

The genes are TRBV14 and TRBJ2-2; D is ambiguous. Per the germline V gene, CDR1 is SGHDN and CDR2 is FVKESK. The germline V and J ends were trimmed by 1 base and 2 bases, with 8 bases remaining between them. The CDR3 is 15 residues long. The CDR3 loop reads CASSQVMKNTGELFF. The DNA for the CDR3 is TGTGCCAGCAGCCAAGTTATGAAAAACACCGGGGAGCTGTTTTTT.

The V call is TRBV5-1, the J call TRBJ1-2, with D perhaps matching TRBD1 (6 bases). Germline V gives CDR1 SGHRS, CDR2 YFSETQ. The length of the CDR3 is 13 residues. Trimming left V 4 bases short and J 10 bases short, with 17 bases between. The DNA of the CDR3 is TGCGCCAGCAGCCCTTTACCGACAGGCCTCTACACCTTC. It encodes CASSPLPTGLYTF.

The chain links TRBV10-2 to TRBJ2-7; no firm D call. V gave up 5 bases and J gave up 4 bases, with 9 bases separating them. Germline CDR1 reads WSHSY; CDR2 reads SAAADI. This CDR3 contains 12 residues. The CDR3 bases are TGCGCCAGCAGTACAGTAGGGTACGAGCAGTACTTC. This sequence encodes CASSTVGYEQYF.

This rearrangement joins TRBV5-1 to TRBJ1-1, with a possible D match to TRBD1 (6 bases). V lost 3 bases and J lost 1, with 10 bases in between. Germline assignment: CDR1 SGHRS and CDR2 YFSETQ. The CDR3 length is 14 residues. The CDR3: CASSSGQPNTEAFF. CDR3 in DNA: TGCGCCAGCAGCTCCGGACAGCCGAACACTGAAGCTTTCTTT. Supplemented by reference TRBV5-1 and TRBJ1-1, the full variable domain reads KAGVTQTPRYLIKTRGQQVTLSCSPISGHRSVSWYQQTPGQGLQFLFEYFSETQRNKGNFPGRFSGRQFSNSRSEMNVSTLELGDSALYLCASSSGQPNTEAFFGQGTRLTVV.

A few counts support this clone. This chain links TRBV19 with TRBJ1-1, with D uncertain. Per germline, CDR1 LNHDA and CDR2 SQIVND (reference sequence). With 7 bases removed from V and 8 bases from J, the gap between germline ends came to 20 bases. The CDR3 sequence is 14 residues long. Here the CDR3 reads CASMESWVFREAFF. The CDR3 region has the DNA TGTGCCAGTATGGAGTCCTGGGTGTTTCGGGAAGCTTTCTTT.

The chain employs TRBV30 and TRBJ1-6, with 9 bases matching TRBD1. Germline V gene data show CDR1 as GTSNPN and CDR2 as SVGIG (reference sequence). With 8 bases clipped from V and 9 bases from J, the junction kept 14 bases outside the gene matches. This CDR3 has 15 residues. CDR3 protein: CAGRTGTGSSSPLHF. For the CDR3, the DNA is TGTGCCGGCCGTACCGGGACAGGGTCTAGTTCACCCCTCCACTTT. Drawing the rest from reference TRBV30 and TRBJ1-6, the complete variable domain is SQTIHQWPATLVQPVGSPLSLECTVEGTSNPNLYWYRQAAGRGLQLLFYSVGIGQISSEVPQNLSASRPQDRQFILSSKKLLLSDSGFYLCAGRTGTGSSSPLHFGNGTRLTVT.

This clone was recorded only once. V gene TRBV10-3 combines with J gene TRBJ2-4; D unclear. V lost 3 bases and J 6 bases, leaving 6 bases between the germline ends. The CDR3 runs to 12 residues. Germline-derived CDR1 and CDR2 are ENHRY and SYGVKD. CDR3 nucleotides: TGTGCCATCAGTGATGGCACAAACATTCAGTACTTC. Amino acids: CAISDGTNIQYF.

V usage is TRBV7-2 and J usage is TRBJ2-3, with a weak D call TRBD2 (6 bases). CDR1 is SGHTA, CDR2 FQGNSA, per germline. The CDR3 spans 17 residues. Trimming removed 3 bases at V and 2 bases at J, with 18 bases between. CDR3 loop: CASSLFGGPKPTDTQYF. CDR3 nucleotides: TGTGCCAGCAGCTTGTTCGGGGGACCCAAACCCACAGATACGCAGTATTTT.

This clone occurred once. This chain connects TRBV7-2 to TRBJ2-7; D is unclear. The CDR3 is 11 residues long. Trimming removed 3 bases from V and 6 bases from J, with 6 bases in between. In germline, CDR1 is SGHTA, CDR2 FQGNSA. CDR3 bases: TGTGCCAGCAGCTTTGTAGGCGAGCAGTACTTC. Amino acids: CASSFVGEQYF.

The chain carries TRBV5-4 and TRBJ2-2; 10 nucleotides line up with TRBD2. Looked up from germline, CDR1 is SGHNT and CDR2 is YYREEE (reference sequence). This CDR3 has 16 amino acids. V was pared by 6 bases and J by 7 bases, with 12 bases of the junction left unmatched. For the CDR3, the DNA is TGTGCCAGCACCTCTGGGGGACTAGCGAGTGTCGGGGAGCTGTTTTTT. It yields the protein CASTSGGLASVGELFF.

This rearrangement joins TRBV5-5 to TRBJ2-7; D may be TRBD1 or TRBD2 (5 bases each). Germline V gives CDR1 SGHKS, CDR2 YYEKEE (reference sequence). The CDR3 runs 14 residues. Trimming took off 2 bases at V and 6 bases at J, with 15 bases between the two ends. CDR3 in amino acids: CASSFPGTSPEQYF. In DNA, the CDR3 is TGTGCCAGCAGCTTTCCAGGGACCTCACCCGAGCAGTACTTC. The full variable domain, completed using reference TRBV5-5 and TRBJ2-7, is DAGVTQSPTHLIKTRGQQVTLRCSPISGHKSVSWYQQVLGQGPQFIFQYYEKEERGRGNFPDRFSARQFPNYSSELNVNALLLGDSALYLCASSFPGTSPEQYFGPGTRLTVT.

This rearrangement joins TRBV30 to TRBJ2-6; no reliable D call. Between the trimmed V and J ends, which lost 5 bases and 0 bases, there was a span of 8 bases. This CDR3 spans 14 amino acids. From germline, CDR1 is GTSNPN and CDR2 SVGIG (reference sequence). CDR3 bases: TGTGCCTGGGGCGGTTACTCTGGGGCCAACGTCCTGACTTTC. As protein: CAWGGYSGANVLTF.

V and J are TRBV27 and TRBJ1-1, with 7 bases matching TRBD1. Germline-derived CDR1 and CDR2 are MNHEY and SMNVEV (reference sequence). The CDR3 is 14 amino acids. J was trimmed by 5 bases and V by 3 bases; bases with no gene match: 6. The CDR3 DNA reads as TGTGCCAGCAGTTTCAGGGGGGAGGGTACTGAAGCTTTCTTT. Translated, it gives CASSFRGEGTEAFF.

The count of this clone is one. V gene TRBV9 combines with J gene TRBJ2-3; unclear D gene. Germline V gene lookup returns CDR1 SGDLS and CDR2 YYNGEE. This CDR3 region has 14 residues. Trimming removed 4 bases from V and 1 base from J, with 10 bases in between. CDR3 protein: CASSPAAGTDTQYF. CDR3 bases: TGTGCCAGCAGCCCGGCTGCGGGCACAGATACGCAGTATTTT.

This chain uses TRBV7-9 with TRBJ2-5; 9 nucleotides match TRBD1. The DNA end favors TRBJ2-7, so the J call may be wrong. The CDR3 loop spans 14 amino acids. CDR1 is SEHNR and CDR2 is FQNEAQ in the germline V gene (reference sequence). CDR3 sequence: CASSQRQGQGEQYF. The CDR3 region has the DNA TGTGCCAGCAGCCAAAGACAGGGACAGGGCGAGCAGTACTTC.

V gene TRBV4-1 combines with J gene TRBJ2-1, with 11 nucleotides matching TRBD2. With V trimmed by 1 base and J by 4 bases, 3 bases remained unmatched. Per germline, CDR1 MGHRA and CDR2 YSYEKL. The CDR3 contains 16 residues. The CDR3 here is CASSQAASGGYNEQFF. The CDR3 coding sequence is TGCGCCAGCAGCCAAGCGGCTAGCGGGGGGTACAATGAGCAGTTCTTC.

The chain recombines TRBV2 with TRBJ2-1; either TRBD1 or TRBD2 may fit D (5 bases each). Germline V lookup: CDR1 SNHLY, CDR2 FYNNEI. This CDR3 has 16 residues. The V end lost 8 bases, the J end lost 8 bases, and 25 bases lay between the germline ends. As DNA, the CDR3 is TGTGCCAGCGAGCAACCCCTCCGGGACGTTAACTATGAGCAGTTCTTC. Translated: CASEQPLRDVNYEQFF.

J is TRBJ1-2 and V is TRBV29-1; TRBD1 is a possible D gene (5 bases). V was shortened by 7 bases and J by 4 bases, with 13 bases between the two germline ends. This CDR3 has 12 amino acids. From germline, CDR1 is SQVTM and CDR2 ANQGSEA. The CDR3 is CSALGDAYGYTF. The CDR3 coding sequence is TGCAGCGCCTTGGGGGATGCCTATGGCTACACCTTC.

The chain combines TRBV21-1 with TRBJ1-5. TRBV21-1 is flagged as a pseudogene. The CDR3 consists of 14 residues. CDR3 sequence (DNA): TGTGCCAGCAGCATTTCCAGGGAGAGACAGCCCCAGCATTTT. Encoded protein: CASSISRERQPQHF.

V usage is TRBV19 and J usage is TRBJ2-1; D is ambiguous. This CDR3 has 11 residues. V was pared by 5 bases and J by 6 bases, with 5 bases between. Germline V CDR1 and CDR2: LNHDA, SQIVND (reference sequence). Here the CDR3 reads CASSFVNEQFF. In nucleotides, the CDR3 is TGTGCCAGTAGTTTTGTCAATGAGCAGTTCTTC. Drawing the rest from reference TRBV19 and TRBJ2-1, the complete variable domain is DGGITQSPKYLFRKEGQNVTLSCEQNLNHDAMYWYRQDPGQGLRLIYYSQIVNDFQKGDIAEGYSVSREKKESFPLTVTSAQKNPTAFYLCASSFVNEQFFGPGTRLTVL.

The genes are TRBV14 and TRBJ2-7; 7 positions agree with TRBD1. CDR3 length equals 13 residues. Germline trimming cut 6 bases from V and 1 base from J; bases unmatched to any gene: 3. Germline V gene data show CDR1 as SGHDN and CDR2 as FVKESK. This CDR3 reads CASRGRGSYEQYF. CDR3 nucleotide sequence: TGTGCCAGCAGAGGCAGGGGGTCCTACGAGCAGTACTTC.

This sequence joins TRBV30 and TRBJ2-3; 8 bases are a match to TRBD2. The CDR3 extends over 14 amino acids. Looked up from germline, CDR1 is GTSNPN and CDR2 is SVGIG (reference sequence). Trimming at V came to 4 bases and at J to 2 bases, leaving 5 bases not matched to a gene. CDR3 DNA sequence: TGTGCCTGGACACAAGCGGGGGCCACAGATACGCAGTATTTT. Its protein is CAWTQAGATDTQYF.

This clone was counted a single time. V usage is TRBV18 and J usage is TRBJ2-3; unclear D gene. The V gene's germline CDR1 is KGHSH and CDR2 LQKENI. V was pared by 6 bases and J by 2 bases, with 12 bases between. There are 14 residues in the CDR3. The CDR3 is CASSEQRTTDTQYF. As DNA, the CDR3 is TGTGCCAGCTCGGAGCAACGAACCACAGATACGCAGTATTTT.

The chain is built from TRBV18 and TRBJ2-7; 7 nucleotides match TRBD1. The CDR3 is 14 residues long. Germline V gives CDR1 KGHSH, CDR2 LQKENI. V trimming: 4 bases; J trimming: 4 bases; junction bases outside the gene matches: 7. CDR3 in amino acids: CASSHPGQKYEQYF. The DNA for the CDR3 is TGTGCCAGCTCACACCCGGGACAGAAATACGAGCAGTACTTC. The complete variable domain, with remaining parts taken from reference TRBV18 and TRBJ2-7, reads NAGVMQNPRHLVRRRGQEARLRCSPMKGHSHVYWYRQLPEEGLKFMVYLQKENIIDESGMPKERFSAEFPKEGPSILRIQQVVRGDSAAYFCASSHPGQKYEQYFGPGTRLTVT.